What follows are 21 T cell receptor beta chains derived from one specimen sequenced in a study of CDR3 diversity in severe acne (dated by TCRdb to about 2019). The library was built by means of PCR. Sequencing instrument: Illumina HiSeq 2000. TCRdb passed the public sequencing reads through fastp at Q25 and MiXCR, retaining productive beta sequences. Each entry is one CDR3 protein sequence, shown with its most common DNA and genes. The sample table lists approximately 97,000 distinct CDR3 sequences, roughly half of them with a count of one. The ten largest make up under 15% of the sample. Sequenced: blood. Every receptor here comes from a male donor with acne.

This clonotype occurred many times. This sequence joins TRBV9 and TRBJ1-2; no firm D call. The V and J ends lost 0 bases and 4 bases respectively, with 7 bases between them. The germline gives CDR1 SGDLS, CDR2 YYNGEE. The CDR3 is made up of 13 amino acids. The CDR3 DNA is TGTGCCAGCAGCGTAGACCACGCCTATGGCTACACCTTC. Translated, it gives CASSVDHAYGYTF. The entire variable domain, with the rest obtained from reference TRBV9 and TRBJ1-2, is as follows: DSGVTQTPKHLITATGQRVTLRCSPRSGDLSVYWYQQSLDQGLQFLIQYYNGEERAKGNILERFSAQQFPDLHSELNLSSLELGDSALYFCASSVDHAYGYTFGSGTRLTVV.

J is TRBJ1-6 and V is TRBV10-3; 9 bases are a match to TRBD1. The CDR3 consists of 17 residues. Germline-derived CDR1 and CDR2 are ENHRY and SYGVKD. The trim removed 3 bases at V and 10 bases at J, leaving 13 bases unmatched. The CDR3 region has the DNA TGTGCCATCAGTGAAACCCGAGGACAGGGGTTGGGGTCACCCCTCCACTTT. Translating gives CAISETRGQGLGSPLHF.

J is TRBJ2-7 and V is TRBV29-1, with a tentative D call TRBD2 (5 bases). V lost 4 bases and J lost 0, with 10 bases in between. The CDR3 has 13 residues. Germline V CDR1 and CDR2: SQVTM, ANQGSEA. The CDR3 protein is CSVGQRSSYEQYF. As DNA, the CDR3 is TGCAGCGTTGGTCAGCGGAGCTCCTACGAGCAGTACTTC.

In the case of this clonotype: This clone may be a read error of a much larger clone one base away. The chain links TRBV5-6 to TRBJ2-1, with D uncertain. The CDR3 contains 14 residues. CDR1 and CDR2 (germline): SGHDT, YYEEEE. CDR3 region: CAGSSGLLYNEQFF. CDR3 bases: TGTGCCGGCAGCTCGGGCCTCTTGTACAATGAGCAGTTCTTC.

This clonotype was recorded a few times. This sequence joins TRBV20-1 and TRBJ1-4; TRBD1 matches at 8 bases. Germline V lookup: CDR1 DFQATT, CDR2 SNEGSKA (reference sequence). Trimming took 6 bases from V and 7 from J; bases not matched to a gene: 19. This CDR3 has 17 residues. The CDR3 DNA reads as TGCAGTGCGAGACGGTCGGATACAGGGGGATATGGTGAAAAACTGTTTTTT. This codes for CSARRSDTGGYGEKLFF.

The chain is built from TRBV25-1 and TRBJ2-2; TRBD2 matches at 7 bases. The CDR3 consists of 17 residues. The ends lost 0 bases at V and 4 bases at J; junction bases unmatched: 8. Germline V gene sequence: CDR1 MGHDK, CDR2 SYGVNS. The CDR3 sequence: CASSEYVGRPVTGELFF. DNA of the CDR3: TGTGCCAGCAGTGAATATGTCGGGAGGCCCGTCACCGGGGAGCTGTTTTTT.

The chain employs TRBV28 and TRBJ1-1; D gene uncertain. Germline CDR1 is MDHEN and CDR2 is SYDVKM. Trimming took off 3 bases at V and 1 base at J, with 3 bases between the two ends. The CDR3 consists of 12 residues. CDR3 residues: CASSFSNTEAFF. CDR3 bases: TGTGCCAGCAGTTTTTCGAACACTGAAGCTTTCTTT.

About this clonotype: This is likely a read error, given that the CDR3 carries no conserved phenylalanine or tryptophan at its end. This rearrangement joins TRBV6-1 to TRBJ1-1; D gene uncertain. Per the germline V gene, CDR1 is MNHNS and CDR2 is SASEGT. This CDR3 is 15 amino acids long. Between the trimmed V and J ends, which lost 2 bases and 0 bases, there was a span of 10 bases. CDR3 amino acids: CASSEILELNTEAFI. For the CDR3, the DNA is TGTGCCAGCAGTGAAATATTAGAGCTGAACACTGAAGCTTTCATT.

The chain uses TRBV6-1 and TRBJ1-5; D remains ambiguous. This CDR3 has 11 residues. V was trimmed by 1 base and J by 11 bases, leaving 6 bases between them. Germline CDR1 is MNHNS and CDR2 is SASEGT. CDR3 loop: CASSEGWAQHF. The CDR3 DNA follows: TGTGCCAGCAGTGAAGGGTGGGCCCAGCATTTT.

The genes are TRBV7-3 and TRBJ2-7; TRBD2 is a possible D gene (5 bases). V was shortened by 4 bases and J by 1 base, with 17 bases between the two germline ends. CDR1 is SGHTA, CDR2 FQGTGA, per germline. The CDR3 has 16 residues. The CDR3 DNA is TGTGCCAGCAGCTCGAAAGGCGGGTCCAGGTCCTACGAGCAGTACTTC. It encodes CASSSKGGSRSYEQYF. Complete variable domain (other parts from reference TRBV7-3 and TRBJ2-7): GAGVSQTPSNKVTEKGKYVELRCDPISGHTALYWYRQSLGQGPEFLIYFQGTGAADDSGLPNDRFFAVRPEGSVSTLKIQRTERGDSAVYLCASSSKGGSRSYEQYFGPGTRLTVT.

This clonotype was observed a few times. The J gene is TRBJ2-1, the V gene TRBV6-1, with 10 nucleotides matching TRBD2. The length of the CDR3 is 19 residues. The trim removed 7 bases at V and 6 bases at J, leaving 21 bases unmatched. CDR1 and CDR2 (germline): MNHNS, SASEGT. The CDR3 reads CASTNGHGSRTSGSNEQFF. The CDR3 nucleotides read TGTGCCAGCACCAATGGACACGGATCCCGGACTAGCGGATCCAATGAGCAGTTCTTC.

The CDR3 here is CASSGTGLAGGQFF. CDR3 DNA sequence: TGTGCCAGCAGTGGGACGGGACTAGCGGGAGGGCAGTTCTTC. The rearrangement uses TRBV2 and TRBJ2-1; 15 bases are shared with TRBD2. CDR1 SNHLY and CDR2 FYNNEI come from the germline V gene. This CDR3 has 14 amino acids. The junction had 4 bases not matched to a gene; V was cut back by 4 bases and J by 12 bases.

The rearrangement joins TRBV4-3 to TRBJ2-7; TRBD1 matches 12 bases. The V gene end was trimmed by 4 bases and the J gene end by 3 bases; junction bases not matched to a gene: 13. The CDR3 has 18 residues. In germline, CDR1 is LGHNA, CDR2 YSLEER. The CDR3 is CASSPGQGAESHYYEQYF. DNA of the CDR3: TGCGCCAGCAGCCCGGGACAGGGGGCGGAATCCCACTACTACGAGCAGTACTTC.

The chain uses TRBV25-1 and TRBJ1-6, with a tentative D call TRBD1 (5 bases). CDR3 size: 14 residues. From germline, CDR1 is MGHDK and CDR2 SYGVNS. Between the trimmed V and J ends, which lost 5 bases and 7 bases, there was a span of 12 bases. CDR3 coding DNA: TGTGCCAGCAGTCGGTGGGGGGAAAATTCACCCCTCCACTTT. It is translated as CASSRWGENSPLHF.

Relative to its sample, this clonotype is medium-sized. The gene calls are TRBV7-9 and TRBJ2-3; D call uncertain. Trimming cost V 1 base and J 5 bases, with 4 bases left between them. Germline V lookup: CDR1 SEHNR, CDR2 FQNEAQ (reference sequence). This CDR3 is 12 amino acids long. The CDR3 sequence is CASSLELDTQYF. The CDR3 DNA follows: TGTGCCAGCAGCTTAGAGTTAGATACGCAGTATTTT. Drawing the rest from reference TRBV7-9 and TRBJ2-3, the complete variable domain is DTGVSQNPRHKITKRGQNVTFRCDPISEHNRLYWYRQTLGQGPEFLTYFQNEAQLEKSRLLSDRFSAERPKGSFSTLEIQRTEQGDSAMYLCASSLELDTQYFGPGTRLTVL.

This clonotype was counted only a few times. The CDR3 region has the DNA TGTGCCACCAGCAGAGAGGCAGGCAATCAGCCCCAGCATTTT. Its protein is CATSREAGNQPQHF. The genes are TRBV15 and TRBJ1-5; D remains ambiguous. CDR3 length: 14 amino acids. The germline V gene has CDR1 LNHNV and CDR2 YYDKDF (reference sequence). Trimming removed 0 bases from V and 2 bases from J, with 5 bases in between.

The V gene is TRBV25-1, the J gene TRBJ1-1; D gene uncertain. The CDR3 runs to 13 residues. V was pared by 7 bases and J by 0 bases, with 9 bases between. The germline gives CDR1 MGHDK, CDR2 SYGVNS. The CDR3 DNA is TGTGCCAGCACTGACACCCTGAACACTGAAGCTTTCTTT. Protein: CASTDTLNTEAFF.

This clonotype was seen ten or more times. CDR3 in DNA: TGTGCCAGCAGCCCAGGACTAGTCTCGGAGACCCAGTACTTC. This gives the protein CASSPGLVSETQYF. The rearrangement uses TRBV28 and TRBJ2-5, with 7 bases identical to TRBD2. Per germline, CDR1 MDHEN and CDR2 SYDVKM. This CDR3 is 14 amino acids long. The V gene end was trimmed by 6 bases and the J gene end by 5 bases; junction bases not matched to a gene: 9.

This clonotype was seen repeatedly, ten times or more. J is TRBJ2-7 and V is TRBV20-1; 13 bases fit TRBD2. V trimming: 1 base; J trimming: 2 bases; junction bases outside the gene matches: 14. This CDR3 comprises 19 residues. Germline V gene sequence: CDR1 DFQATT, CDR2 SNEGSKA (reference sequence). Here the CDR3 reads CSARGETSGRAQLTYEQYF. The CDR3 nucleotides read TGCAGTGCTAGAGGTGAAACTAGCGGGAGGGCCCAGTTAACCTACGAGCAGTACTTC.

This clonotype was seen a few times. The CDR3 spells CASSVAGLASTDTQYF. As DNA, the CDR3 is TGTGCCAGCAGCGTAGCTGGGCTAGCGTCCACAGATACGCAGTATTTT. The chain recombines TRBV9 with TRBJ2-3; tentatively, D is TRBD2 (6 bases). Germline V CDR1 and CDR2: SGDLS, YYNGEE. V was cut by 0 bases and J by 2 bases, with 13 bases left in between. The length of the CDR3 is 16 residues.

The chain joins TRBV25-1 to TRBJ2-6, with D possibly called TRBD1 or TRBD2 (5 bases each). Trimming pared 4 bases from V and 0 bases from J, leaving 19 bases between. This CDR3 has 19 amino acids. Germline CDR1 and CDR2: MGHDK and SYGVNS. The CDR3 coding sequence is TGTGCCAGCAGTGTTAGCCCGGGGCAGGGTACCTCTGGGGCCAACGTCCTGACTTTC. Amino acids: CASSVSPGQGTSGANVLTF.